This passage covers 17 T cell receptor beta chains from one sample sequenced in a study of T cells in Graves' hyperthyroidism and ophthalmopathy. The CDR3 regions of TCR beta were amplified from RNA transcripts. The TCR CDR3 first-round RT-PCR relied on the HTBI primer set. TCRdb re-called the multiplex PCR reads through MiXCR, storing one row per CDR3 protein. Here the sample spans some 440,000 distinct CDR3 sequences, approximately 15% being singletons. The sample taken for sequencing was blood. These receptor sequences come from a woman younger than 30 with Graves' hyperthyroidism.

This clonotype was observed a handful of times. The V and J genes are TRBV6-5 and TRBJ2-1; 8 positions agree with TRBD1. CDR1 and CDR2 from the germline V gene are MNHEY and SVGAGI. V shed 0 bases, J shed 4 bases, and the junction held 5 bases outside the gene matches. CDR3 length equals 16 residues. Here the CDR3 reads CASSYSLQGVYNEQFF. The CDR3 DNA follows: TGTGCCAGCAGTTACTCCCTACAGGGGGTTTACAATGAGCAGTTCTTC.

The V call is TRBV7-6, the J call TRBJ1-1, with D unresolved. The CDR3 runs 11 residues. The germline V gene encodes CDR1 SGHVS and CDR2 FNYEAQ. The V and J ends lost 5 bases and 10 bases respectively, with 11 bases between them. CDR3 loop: CASSLNLGAFF. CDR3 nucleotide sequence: TGTGCCAGCAGCCTGAATCTGGGAGCTTTCTTT.

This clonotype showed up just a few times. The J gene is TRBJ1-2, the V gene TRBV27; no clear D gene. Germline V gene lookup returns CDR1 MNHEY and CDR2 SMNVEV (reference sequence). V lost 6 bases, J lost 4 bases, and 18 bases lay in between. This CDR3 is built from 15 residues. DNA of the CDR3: TGTGCCAGCAGCCCTGTAGCGACGGGCCCCTATGGCTACACCTTC. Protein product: CASSPVATGPYGYTF.

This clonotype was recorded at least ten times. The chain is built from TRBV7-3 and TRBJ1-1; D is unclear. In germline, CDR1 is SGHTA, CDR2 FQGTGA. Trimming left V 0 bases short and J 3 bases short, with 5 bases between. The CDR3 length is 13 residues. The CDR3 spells CASSLTRYTEAFF. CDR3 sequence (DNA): TGTGCCAGCAGCTTAACACGTTACACTGAAGCTTTCTTT.

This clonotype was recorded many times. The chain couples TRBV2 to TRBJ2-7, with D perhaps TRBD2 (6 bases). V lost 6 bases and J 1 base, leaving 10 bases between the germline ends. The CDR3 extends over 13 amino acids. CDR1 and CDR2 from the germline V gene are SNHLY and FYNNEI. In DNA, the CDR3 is TGTGCCAGCAGGGGGGACTTATCCTACGAGCAGTACTTC. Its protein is CASRGDLSYEQYF.

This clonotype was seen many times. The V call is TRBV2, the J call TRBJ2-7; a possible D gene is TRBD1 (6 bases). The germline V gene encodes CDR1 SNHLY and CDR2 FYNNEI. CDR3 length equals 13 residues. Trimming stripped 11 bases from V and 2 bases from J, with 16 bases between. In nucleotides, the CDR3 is TGTGCCGGAGCTCGACAGGCCGCCTACGAGCAGTACTTC. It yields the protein CAGARQAAYEQYF.

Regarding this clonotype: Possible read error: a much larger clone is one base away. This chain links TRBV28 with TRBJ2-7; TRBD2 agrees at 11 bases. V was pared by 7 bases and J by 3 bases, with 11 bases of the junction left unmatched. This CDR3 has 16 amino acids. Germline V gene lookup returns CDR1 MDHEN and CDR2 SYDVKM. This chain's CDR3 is CASTRLAGSFGYEQYF. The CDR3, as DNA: TGTGCCAGCACCCGACTAGCGGGGTCGTTTGGCTACGAGCAGTACTTC.

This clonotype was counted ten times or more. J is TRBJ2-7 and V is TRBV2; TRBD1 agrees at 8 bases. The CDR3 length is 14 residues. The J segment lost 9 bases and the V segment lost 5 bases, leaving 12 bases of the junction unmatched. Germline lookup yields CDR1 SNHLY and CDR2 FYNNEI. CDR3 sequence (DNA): TGTGCCAGCAGTTCACCGGGACAGGCCACACCGCAGTACTTC. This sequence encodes CASSSPGQATPQYF.

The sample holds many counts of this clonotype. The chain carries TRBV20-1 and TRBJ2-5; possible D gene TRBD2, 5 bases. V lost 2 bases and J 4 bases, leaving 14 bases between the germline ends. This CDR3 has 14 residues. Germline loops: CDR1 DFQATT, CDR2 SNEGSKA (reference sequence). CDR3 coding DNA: TGCAGTGCTAGACGTGGAGGAGGACTAGAGACCCAGTACTTC. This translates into CSARRGGGLETQYF.

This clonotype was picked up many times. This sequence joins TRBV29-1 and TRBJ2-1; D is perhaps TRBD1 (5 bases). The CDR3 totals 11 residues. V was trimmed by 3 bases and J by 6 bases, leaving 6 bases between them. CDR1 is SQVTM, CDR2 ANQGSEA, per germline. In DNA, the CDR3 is TGCAGCGTTGATAGGGGCAATGAGCAGTTCTTC. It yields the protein CSVDRGNEQFF.

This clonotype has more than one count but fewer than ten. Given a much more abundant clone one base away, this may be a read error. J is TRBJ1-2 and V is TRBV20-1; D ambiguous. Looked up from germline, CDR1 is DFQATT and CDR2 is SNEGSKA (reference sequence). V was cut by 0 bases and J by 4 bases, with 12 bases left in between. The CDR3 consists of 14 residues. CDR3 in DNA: TGCAGTGCTAGAGATAGTGGCAACTGCTATGGCTACACCTTC. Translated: CSARDSGNCYGYTF.

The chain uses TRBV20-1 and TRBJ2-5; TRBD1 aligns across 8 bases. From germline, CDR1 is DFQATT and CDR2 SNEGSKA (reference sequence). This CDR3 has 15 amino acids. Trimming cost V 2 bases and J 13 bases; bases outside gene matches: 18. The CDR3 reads CSARRLRQGFYFWYF. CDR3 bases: TGCAGTGCTAGAAGGCTCCGACAGGGGTTTTATTTTTGGTACTTC.

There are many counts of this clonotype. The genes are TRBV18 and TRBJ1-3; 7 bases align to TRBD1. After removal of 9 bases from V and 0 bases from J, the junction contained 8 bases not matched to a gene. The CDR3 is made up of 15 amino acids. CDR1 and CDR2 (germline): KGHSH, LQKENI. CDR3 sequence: CASSTGATSGNTIYF. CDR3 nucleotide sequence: TGTGCCAGTAGTACAGGGGCCACCTCTGGAAACACCATATATTTT.

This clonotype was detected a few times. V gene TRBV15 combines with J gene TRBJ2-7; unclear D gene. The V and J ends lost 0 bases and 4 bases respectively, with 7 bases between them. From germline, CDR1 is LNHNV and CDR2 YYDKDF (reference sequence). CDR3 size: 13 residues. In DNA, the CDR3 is TGTGCCACCAGCAGAGATGTCCAGTACGAGCAGTACTTC. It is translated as CATSRDVQYEQYF.

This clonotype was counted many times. CDR3 protein: CASSLLTPGNEQFF. In nucleotides, the CDR3 is TGTGCCAGCAGTTTATTAACGCCGGGCAATGAGCAGTTCTTC. This chain connects TRBV28 to TRBJ2-1; D unresolved. Trimming cost V 1 base and J 6 bases, with 10 bases left between them. This CDR3 has 14 residues. Per the germline V gene, CDR1 is MDHEN and CDR2 is SYDVKM. The variable domain in full, with the rest retrieved from reference TRBV28 and TRBJ2-1, is DVKVTQSSRYLVKRTGEKVFLECVQDMDHENMFWYRQDPGLGLRLIYFSYDVKMKEKGDIPEGYSVSREKKERFSLILESASTNQTSMYLCASSLLTPGNEQFFGPGTRLTVL.

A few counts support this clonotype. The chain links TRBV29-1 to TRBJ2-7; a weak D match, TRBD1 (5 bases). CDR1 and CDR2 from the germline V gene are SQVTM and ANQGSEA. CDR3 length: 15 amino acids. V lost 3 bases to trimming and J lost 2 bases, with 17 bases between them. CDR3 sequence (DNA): TGCAGCGTTGAGGGTAGGGGCAGGGCGGCCTACGAGCAGTACTTC. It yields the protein CSVEGRGRAAYEQYF.

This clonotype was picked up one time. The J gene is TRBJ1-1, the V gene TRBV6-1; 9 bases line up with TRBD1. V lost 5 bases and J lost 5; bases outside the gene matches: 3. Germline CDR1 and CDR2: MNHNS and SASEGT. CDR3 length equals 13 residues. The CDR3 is CASSKGTGTEAFF. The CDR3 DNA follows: TGTGCCAGCAGTAAGGGGACAGGGACTGAAGCTTTCTTT.